This T cell receptor beta chain was sequenced during a study of cytomegalovirus exposure and HLA in healthy donors. General study results and limits: By HLA locus, TCR association rates varied in a later analysis, with DRB1 showing the most and HLA-C the fewest.

A word on this clone: Antigen unknown.

13 Jbeta primers and 60 Vbeta primers were used for the PCR. This table comes from immunoSEQ multiplex PCR, and its TCRdb copy is limited to in-frame clones, with some not included. The data hold under 200,000 clones, with around 79% observed a single time. Germline-derived CDR1 and CDR2 are SQVTM and ANQGSEA. The CDR3 runs 13 residues. Trimming pared 3 bases from V and 4 bases from J, leaving 12 bases between. The chain recombines TRBV29-1 with TRBJ1-1; D is perhaps TRBD1 (5 bases). This clonotype was obtained from a man in his late teens or twenties in good health and CMV-seronegative. The sequenced material came from PBMCs. CDR3 loop: CSVEGRVATEAFF. The CDR3 DNA sequence: TGCAGCGTTGAGGGCAGGGTGGCCACTGAAGCTTTCTTT.